One and the same sample provided the 26 T cell receptor beta chains below, sequenced in a study of blood T cell repertoires in COVID-19. TCRdb's copy holds only in-frame clones and misses some; the assay was immunoSEQ multiplex PCR. Among fewer than 350,000 clones listed, more than 75% were seen once. Input material: peripheral blood. The receptor source for this set is a woman aged 50 to 60 who had recovered from COVID-19.

This clone was observed a single time. The chain employs TRBV28 and TRBJ1-2, with 11 positions matching TRBD1. In germline, CDR1 is MDHEN, CDR2 SYDVKM. The V segment lost 5 bases and the J segment 7 bases; nucleotides outside the gene matches: 9. The CDR3 runs 15 residues. This chain's CDR3 is CASSPPGQGVGGYTF. In DNA form, the CDR3 reads TGTGCCAGCAGTCCTCCGGGACAGGGGGTAGGTGGCTACACCTTC.

The chain is built from TRBV28 and TRBJ1-2; possible D gene TRBD1, 6 bases. The germline V and J ends were trimmed by 6 bases and 8 bases, with 22 bases remaining between them. There are 15 residues in the CDR3. The germline gives CDR1 MDHEN, CDR2 SYDVKM. The CDR3, as DNA: TGTGCCAGCAGCGGTAGCGGGGGCGCGAATTTCGGCTACACCTTC. Its translation is CASSGSGGANFGYTF.

This clone was detected once. V is TRBV25-1 and J is TRBJ2-5, with D possibly being TRBD1 (6 bases). Per the germline V gene, CDR1 is MGHDK and CDR2 is SYGVNS. Between the trimmed V and J ends, which lost 4 bases and 2 bases, there was a span of 8 bases. This CDR3 has 13 residues. CDR3 DNA: TGTGCCAGCAGTGGACAGGCGCAAGAGACCCAGTACTTC. Its protein is CASSGQAQETQYF.

This chain links TRBV28 with TRBJ1-4, with no clear D. Looked up from germline, CDR1 is MDHEN and CDR2 is SYDVKM. Trimming cost V 3 bases and J 8 bases, with 13 bases left between them. This CDR3 is built from 14 residues. The CDR3 DNA sequence: TGTGCCAGCAGTTTGGGAGGTGGGAGGGAAAAACTGTTTTTT. Amino acid sequence: CASSLGGGREKLFF.

Written as DNA, the CDR3 is TGTGCCAGCAGCCCACAGGGGGCTTCCTACAATGAGCAGTTCTTC. Translation: CASSPQGASYNEQFF. This chain connects TRBV7-3 to TRBJ2-1; 9 bases fit TRBD1. The CDR3 is 15 amino acids. Germline V CDR1 and CDR2: SGHTA, FQGTGA. V lost 5 bases to trimming and J lost 1 base; unmatched junction nucleotides: 3.

This clone was counted only a few times. J is TRBJ2-2 and V is TRBV19, with a tentative D call TRBD1 (6 bases). CDR3 length equals 13 residues. The germline V gene has CDR1 LNHDA and CDR2 SQIVND (reference sequence). The germline V and J ends were trimmed by 6 bases and 2 bases, with 7 bases remaining between them. The DNA of the CDR3 is TGTGCCAGTAGCAGGGGTAACACCGGGGAGCTGTTTTTT. Translation: CASSRGNTGELFF.

This clone was seen once. The rearrangement uses TRBV5-6 and TRBJ2-7, with TRBD2 identical over 8 bases. Germline loops: CDR1 SGHDT, CDR2 YYEEEE. This CDR3 has 14 amino acids. The junction had 5 bases not matched to a gene; V was cut back by 4 bases and J by 2 bases. The chain's CDR3 is CASSAAGGPYEQYF. CDR3 nucleotide sequence: TGTGCCAGCAGCGCCGCGGGGGGACCCTACGAGCAGTACTTC.

This clone was observed a single time. The genes are TRBV5-6 and TRBJ1-1, with 7 nucleotides matching TRBD1. Trimming removed 3 bases from V and 3 bases from J; junction bases left unmatched: 11. The CDR3 runs to 16 residues. Germline CDR1 and CDR2: SGHDT and YYEEEE. The CDR3: CASSSWTDRWDTEAFF. CDR3 nucleotides: TGTGCCAGCAGCTCCTGGACGGACAGGTGGGACACTGAAGCTTTCTTT.

CDR3 DNA sequence: TGTGCCAGCACCCAATTGGGACAGGGAACTGAAGCTTTCTTT. It codes for CASTQLGQGTEAFF. This rearrangement joins TRBV6-5 to TRBJ1-1; 9 bases fit TRBD1. With 7 bases clipped from V and 5 bases from J, the junction kept 8 bases outside the gene matches. The CDR3 runs to 14 residues. Germline CDR1 and CDR2: MNHEY and SVGAGI.

Concerning this clone itself: With a much larger clone just one base away, this may be a read error. This sample includes further DNA sequences coding for the same CDR3. V gene TRBV5-6 combines with J gene TRBJ2-3, with 7 positions matching TRBD2. The CDR3 totals 14 residues. With V trimmed by 2 bases and J by 1 base, 1 base remained unmatched. Germline assignment: CDR1 SGHDT and CDR2 YYEEEE. Here the CDR3 reads CASSFRGGTDTQYF. CDR3 DNA: TGTGCCAGCAGCTTCCGGGGGGGCACAGATACGCAGTATTTT.

The sample holds one count of this clone. The chain recombines TRBV7-9 with TRBJ2-5; 9 nucleotides line up with TRBD2. Germline lookup yields CDR1 SEHNR and CDR2 FQNEAQ (reference sequence). Germline trimming cut 2 bases from V and 5 bases from J; bases unmatched to any gene: 6. The CDR3 runs 15 residues. CDR3 loop: CASSLRLLAGETQYF. As DNA, the CDR3 is TGTGCCAGCAGCTTAAGGCTCCTAGCGGGGGAGACCCAGTACTTC.

The chain uses TRBV2 and TRBJ1-1, with 7 bases identical to TRBD1. The germline V gene has CDR1 SNHLY and CDR2 FYNNEI. The CDR3 spans 14 residues. After removal of 7 bases from V and 0 bases from J, the junction contained 5 bases not matched to a gene. CDR3 sequence: CASNTGALNTEAFF. The CDR3 DNA reads TGTGCCAGCAACACAGGGGCGCTGAACACTGAAGCTTTCTTT.

This chain links TRBV7-2 with TRBJ2-1; D is undetermined. The CDR3 extends over 14 amino acids. Trimming cost V 7 bases and J 3 bases, with 13 bases left between them. The germline gives CDR1 SGHTA, CDR2 FQGNSA. This CDR3 is CASKLRYNYNEQFF. For the CDR3, the DNA is TGTGCCAGCAAATTACGGTATAACTACAATGAGCAGTTCTTC.

The gene calls are TRBV2 and TRBJ2-7; D possibly corresponds to TRBD2 (5 bases). This CDR3 spans 14 amino acids. Trimming took 3 bases from V and 6 from J, leaving 15 bases between them. The germline V gene encodes CDR1 SNHLY and CDR2 FYNNEI. CDR3 bases: TGTGCCAGCAGTGAGACACGGAGCGAGGGCGAGCAGTACTTC. Its translation is CASSETRSEGEQYF.

The J gene is TRBJ2-1, the V gene TRBV6-2 or TRBV6-3; the match to TRBD1 covers 9 bases. The CDR3 length is 17 residues. Germline V gene data show CDR1 as MNHEY and CDR2 as SVGEGT. The J segment lost 3 bases and the V segment lost 2 bases, leaving 8 bases of the junction unmatched. The CDR3 sequence: CASSYVTGTGLYNEQFF. CDR3 DNA sequence: TGTGCCAGCAGTTACGTCACAGGGACAGGGCTCTACAATGAGCAGTTCTTC.

V gene TRBV7-3 combines with J gene TRBJ1-6, with D perhaps matching TRBD1 (5 bases). V lost 3 bases and J lost 7, with 10 bases in between. The CDR3 runs 14 residues. Germline V gives CDR1 SGHTA, CDR2 FQGTGA. The CDR3 sequence is CASSLGGSNSPLHF. CDR3 bases: TGTGCCAGCAGCTTGGGGGGTTCGAATTCACCCCTCCACTTT.

J is TRBJ2-3 and V is TRBV7-8, with 7 bases that match TRBD1. V was clipped by 2 bases and J by 4 bases; unmatched bases: 18. Germline CDR1 SGHVS, CDR2 FQNEAQ. This CDR3 is 19 amino acids long. The DNA of the CDR3 is TGTGCCAGCAGCTTAAGGACGCGGGCAGGGGGTCGGGTCGCAGATACGCAGTATTTT. Its translation: CASSLRTRAGGRVADTQYF.

The chain recombines TRBV28 with TRBJ2-1; 10 bases are shared with TRBD2. The CDR3 length is 13 residues. J was trimmed by 9 bases and V by 6 bases; bases with no gene match: 5. Per germline, CDR1 MDHEN and CDR2 SYDVKM. CDR3 region: CASSQREGGEQFF. CDR3 DNA: TGTGCCAGCAGCCAGCGGGAGGGGGGTGAGCAGTTCTTC. Based on the CDR3 plus reference TRBV28 and TRBJ2-1, the full variable domain is DVKVTQSSRYLVKRTGEKVFLECVQDMDHENMFWYRQDPGLGLRLIYFSYDVKMKEKGDIPEGYSVSREKKERFSLILESASTNQTSMYLCASSQREGGEQFFGPGTRLTVL.

J is TRBJ2-5 and V is TRBV5-1; D gene unclear. This CDR3 contains 13 residues. V was pared by 5 bases and J by 2 bases, with 10 bases between. From germline, CDR1 is SGHRS and CDR2 YFSETQ. The CDR3 here is CASSPIQQETQYF. The CDR3, as DNA: TGCGCCAGCAGTCCGATCCAGCAAGAGACCCAGTACTTC. Variable domain in full (rest from reference TRBV5-1 and TRBJ2-5): KAGVTQTPRYLIKTRGQQVTLSCSPISGHRSVSWYQQTPGQGLQFLFEYFSETQRNKGNFPGRFSGRQFSNSRSEMNVSTLELGDSALYLCASSPIQQETQYFGPGTRLLVL.

The chain links TRBV3-1 (or the pseudogene TRBV3-2) to TRBJ1-1, with unresolved D. V lost 1 base to trimming and J lost 8 bases, with 11 bases between them. Germline V lookup: CDR1 LGHDT, CDR2 YNNKEL (reference sequence). The CDR3 is made up of 13 amino acids. The CDR3 DNA is TGTGCCAGCAGCCAAGGCCCCACGGGAGAAGCTTTCTTT. Its protein product is CASSQGPTGEAFF.

This chain connects TRBV2 to TRBJ1-1, with D maybe TRBD1 (5 bases). The germline CDR1 and CDR2 sequences are SNHLY and FYNNEI. This CDR3 comprises 13 residues. V shed 6 bases and J shed 6 bases, with 14 bases lying between them. This chain's CDR3 is CASRAGYGAEAFF. In DNA, the CDR3 is TGTGCCAGCAGGGCAGGGTATGGCGCTGAAGCTTTCTTT.

The chain carries TRBV29-1 and TRBJ2-5; D is unresolved. The CDR3 is 12 residues long. Germline loops: CDR1 SQVTM, CDR2 ANQGSEA. V was pared by 4 bases and J by 2 bases, with 8 bases between. The DNA for the CDR3 is TGCAGCGTTGTACAGTCTCAAGAGACCCAGTACTTC. It yields the protein CSVVQSQETQYF. Using reference TRBV29-1 and TRBJ2-5 for the parts outside the CDR3, the full variable domain is SAVISQKPSRDICQRGTSLTIQCQVDSQVTMMFWYRQQPGQSLTLIATANQGSEATYESGFVIDKFPISRPNLTFSTLTVSNMSPEDSSIYLCSVVQSQETQYFGPGTRLLVL.

This clone was detected a few times. The chain carries TRBV24-1 and TRBJ1-5, with D hard to call. Trimming shortened V by 0 bases and J by 0 bases, and 8 bases separated the two germline ends. The CDR3 covers 16 residues. Germline CDR1 and CDR2: KGHDR and SFDVKD. CDR3 region: CATSDLKSYSNQPQHF. CDR3 DNA: TGTGCCACCAGTGATTTGAAGTCCTATAGCAATCAGCCCCAGCATTTT.

This chain connects TRBV11-2 to TRBJ2-1; 9 bases fit TRBD1. The germline CDR1 and CDR2 sequences are SGHAT and FQNNGV. CDR3 size: 14 residues. Trimming took 6 bases from V and 9 from J; bases not matched to a gene: 9. The CDR3 is CASRVNRGQGEQFF. The CDR3 DNA reads TGTGCCAGCAGGGTTAACAGGGGGCAAGGTGAGCAGTTCTTC.

This chain uses TRBV28 with TRBJ1-5; 9 bases are shared with TRBD1. This CDR3 region has 14 residues. V lost 5 bases to trimming and J lost 1 base; unmatched junction nucleotides: 0. Germline lookup yields CDR1 MDHEN and CDR2 SYDVKM. CDR3 sequence (DNA): TGTGCCAGCAGTACAGGGGGCAGCAATCAGCCCCAGCATTTT. Amino acids: CASSTGGSNQPQHF.

V and J are TRBV6-5 and TRBJ2-7, with D maybe TRBD1 (6 bases). V lost 4 bases and J lost 2, with 15 bases in between. The CDR3 covers 15 residues. Germline CDR1 MNHEY, CDR2 SVGAGI. Here the CDR3 reads CASSSPRTATYEQYF. The CDR3 DNA is TGTGCCAGCAGTTCTCCCAGGACAGCTACCTACGAGCAGTACTTC.